This passage covers 2 T cell receptor beta chains from one sample sequenced in a study of blood T cell repertoires in COVID-19. Here immunoSEQ multiplex PCR was the method, and the copy in TCRdb shows in-frame clones only, minus some. The sample records nearly 95,000 clones, around 86% being singletons. Sequencing used peripheral blood. Receptors were obtained from a woman aged 80 or older with acute or convalescent COVID-19.

The chain recombines TRBV6-5 with TRBJ2-3, with a possible D match to TRBD1 (6 bases). V lost 6 bases and J 2 bases, leaving 9 bases between the germline ends. Germline V gene lookup returns CDR1 MNHEY and CDR2 SVGAGI. CDR3 size: 13 residues. CDR3 DNA: TGTGCCAGCAGGGACAGCGACACAGATACGCAGTATTTT. Translated: CASRDSDTDTQYF.

This chain joins TRBV9 and TRBJ1-1; no definite D call. Deletions cut 0 bases from V and 6 bases from J, with 9 bases between. The CDR3 is made up of 13 amino acids. Looked up from germline, CDR1 is SGDLS and CDR2 is YYNGEE. This chain's CDR3 is CASSVGMSSEAFF. DNA of the CDR3: TGTGCCAGCAGCGTAGGAATGAGTTCTGAAGCTTTCTTT.